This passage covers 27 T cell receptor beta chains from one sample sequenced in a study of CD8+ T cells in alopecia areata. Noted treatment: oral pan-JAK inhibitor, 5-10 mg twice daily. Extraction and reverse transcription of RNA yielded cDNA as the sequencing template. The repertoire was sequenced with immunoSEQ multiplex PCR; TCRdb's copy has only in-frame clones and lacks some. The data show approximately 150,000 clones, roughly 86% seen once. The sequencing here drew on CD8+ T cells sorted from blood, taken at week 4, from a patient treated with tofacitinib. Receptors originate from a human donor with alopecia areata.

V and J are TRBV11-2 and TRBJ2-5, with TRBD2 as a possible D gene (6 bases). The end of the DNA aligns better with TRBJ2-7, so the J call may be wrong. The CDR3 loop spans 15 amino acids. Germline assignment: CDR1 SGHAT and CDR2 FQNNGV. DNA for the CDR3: TGTGCCAGCAGCTTAGATACTAGCTTTGCCTACGAGCAGTACTTC. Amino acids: CASSLDTSFAYEQYF.

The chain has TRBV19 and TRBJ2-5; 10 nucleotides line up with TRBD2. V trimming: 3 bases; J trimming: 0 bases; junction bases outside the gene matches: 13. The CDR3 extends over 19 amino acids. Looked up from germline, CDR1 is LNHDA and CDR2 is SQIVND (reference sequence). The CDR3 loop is CASSIGLAGVALYQETQYF. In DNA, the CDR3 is TGTGCCAGTAGTATCGGGCTAGCGGGAGTCGCCTTGTACCAAGAGACCCAGTACTTC.

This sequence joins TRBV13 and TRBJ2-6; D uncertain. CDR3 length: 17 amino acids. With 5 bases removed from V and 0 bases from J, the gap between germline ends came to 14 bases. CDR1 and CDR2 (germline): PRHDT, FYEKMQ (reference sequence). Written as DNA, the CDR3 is TGTGCCAGCAGCCCCTCGGGCCAATTCTCTGGGGCCAACGTCCTGACTTTC. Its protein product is CASSPSGQFSGANVLTF.

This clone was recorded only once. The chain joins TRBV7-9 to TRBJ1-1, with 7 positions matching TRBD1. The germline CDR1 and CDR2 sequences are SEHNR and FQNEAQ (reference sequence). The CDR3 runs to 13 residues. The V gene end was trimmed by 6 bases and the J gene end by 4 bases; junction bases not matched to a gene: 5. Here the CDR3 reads CASRYDRATEAFF. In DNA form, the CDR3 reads TGTGCCAGCAGATACGACAGGGCCACTGAAGCTTTCTTT.

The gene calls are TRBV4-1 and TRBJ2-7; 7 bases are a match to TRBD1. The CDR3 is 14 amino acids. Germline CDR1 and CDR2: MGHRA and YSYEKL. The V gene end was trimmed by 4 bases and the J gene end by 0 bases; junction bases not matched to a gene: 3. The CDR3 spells CASSPGQNSYEQYF. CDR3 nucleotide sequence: TGCGCCAGCAGCCCGGGACAGAACTCCTACGAGCAGTACTTC.

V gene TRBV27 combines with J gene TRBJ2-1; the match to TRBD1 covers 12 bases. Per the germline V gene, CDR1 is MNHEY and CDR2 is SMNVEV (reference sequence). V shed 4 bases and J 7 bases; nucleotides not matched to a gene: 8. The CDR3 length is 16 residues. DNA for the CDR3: TGTGCCAGCAGTTCCCCCGGGACAGGGGGCTTTAATGAGCAGTTCTTC. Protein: CASSSPGTGGFNEQFF.

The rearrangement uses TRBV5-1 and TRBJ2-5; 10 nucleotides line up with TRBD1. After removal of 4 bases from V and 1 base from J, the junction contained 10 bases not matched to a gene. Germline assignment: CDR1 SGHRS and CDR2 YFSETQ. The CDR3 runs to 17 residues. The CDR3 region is CASSEISGQGTQETQYF. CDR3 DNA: TGCGCCAGCAGCGAAATTTCGGGACAGGGGACCCAAGAGACCCAGTACTTC.

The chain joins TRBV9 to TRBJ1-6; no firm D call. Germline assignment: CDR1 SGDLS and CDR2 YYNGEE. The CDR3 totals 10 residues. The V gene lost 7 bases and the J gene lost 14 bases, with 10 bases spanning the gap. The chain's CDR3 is CASLRGTLHF. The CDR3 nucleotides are TGTGCCAGCCTGAGAGGAACCCTCCACTTT.

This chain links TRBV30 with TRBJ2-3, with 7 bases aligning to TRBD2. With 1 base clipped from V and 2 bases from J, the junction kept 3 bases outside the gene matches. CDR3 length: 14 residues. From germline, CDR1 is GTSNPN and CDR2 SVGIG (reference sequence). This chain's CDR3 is CAWSATSPTDTQYF. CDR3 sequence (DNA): TGTGCCTGGAGTGCGACTAGCCCCACAGATACGCAGTATTTT. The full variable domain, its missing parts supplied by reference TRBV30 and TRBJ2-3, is SQTIHQWPATLVQPVGSPLSLECTVEGTSNPNLYWYRQAAGRGLQLLFYSVGIGQISSEVPQNLSASRPQDRQFILSSKKLLLSDSGFYLCAWSATSPTDTQYFGPGTRLTVL.

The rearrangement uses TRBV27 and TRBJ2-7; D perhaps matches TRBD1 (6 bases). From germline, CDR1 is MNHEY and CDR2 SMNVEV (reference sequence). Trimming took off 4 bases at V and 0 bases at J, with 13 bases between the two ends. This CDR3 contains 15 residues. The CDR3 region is CASSSRDMSSYEQYF. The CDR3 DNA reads TGTGCCAGCAGTTCCCGGGACATGAGCTCCTACGAGCAGTACTTC.

Written as DNA, the CDR3 is TGTGCCAGCAGCCAGGAAATGGGGGCCTACGAGCAGTACTTC. Residues: CASSQEMGAYEQYF. The rearrangement joins TRBV7-2 to TRBJ2-7; the D gene could be TRBD1 or TRBD2 (5 bases each). The CDR3 sequence is 14 residues long. Germline V CDR1 and CDR2: SGHTA, FQGNSA. Trimming removed 5 bases at V and 2 bases at J, with 13 bases between.

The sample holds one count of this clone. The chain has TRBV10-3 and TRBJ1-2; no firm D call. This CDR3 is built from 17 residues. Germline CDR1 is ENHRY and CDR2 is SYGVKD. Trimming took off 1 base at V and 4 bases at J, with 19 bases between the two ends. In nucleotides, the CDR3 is TGTGCCATCAGTGAGTTCGGCAGCTTTCCAAGCGGCTATGGCTACACCTTC. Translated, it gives CAISEFGSFPSGYGYTF.

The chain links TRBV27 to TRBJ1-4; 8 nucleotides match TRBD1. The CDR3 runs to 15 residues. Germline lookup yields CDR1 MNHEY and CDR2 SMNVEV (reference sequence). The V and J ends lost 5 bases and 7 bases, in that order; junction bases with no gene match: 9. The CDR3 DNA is TGTGCCAGCAGTCTCACACCGGACAGGGTTGAAAAACTGTTTTTT. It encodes CASSLTPDRVEKLFF. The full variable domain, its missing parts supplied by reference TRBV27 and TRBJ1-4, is EAQVTQNPRYLITVTGKKLTVTCSQNMNHEYMSWYRQDPGLGLRQIYYSMNVEVTDKGDVPEGYKVSRKEKRNFPLILESPSPNQTSLYFCASSLTPDRVEKLFFGSGTQLSVL.

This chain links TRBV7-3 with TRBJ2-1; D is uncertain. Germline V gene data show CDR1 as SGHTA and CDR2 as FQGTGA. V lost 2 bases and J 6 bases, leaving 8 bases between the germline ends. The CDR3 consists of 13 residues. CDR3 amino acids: CASSLAPVNEQFF. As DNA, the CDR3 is TGTGCCAGCAGCTTAGCGCCAGTCAATGAGCAGTTCTTC.

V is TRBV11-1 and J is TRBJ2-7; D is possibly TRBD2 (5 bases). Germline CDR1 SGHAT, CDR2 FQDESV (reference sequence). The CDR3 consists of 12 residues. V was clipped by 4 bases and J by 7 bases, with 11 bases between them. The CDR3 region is CASSYSTGEQYF. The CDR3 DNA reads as TGTGCCAGCAGCTATTCCACGGGAGAGCAGTACTTC. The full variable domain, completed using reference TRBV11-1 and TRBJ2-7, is EAEVAQSPRYKITEKSQAVAFWCDPISGHATLYWYRQILGQGPELLVQFQDESVVDDSQLPKDRFSAERLKGVDSTLKIQPAELGDSAMYLCASSYSTGEQYFGPGTRLTVT.

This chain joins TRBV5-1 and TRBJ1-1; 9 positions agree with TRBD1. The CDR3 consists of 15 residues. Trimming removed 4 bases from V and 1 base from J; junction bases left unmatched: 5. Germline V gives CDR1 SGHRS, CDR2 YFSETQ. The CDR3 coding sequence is TGCGCCAGCAGCGATGGACAGGGGTCGAACACTGAAGCTTTCTTT. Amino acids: CASSDGQGSNTEAFF.

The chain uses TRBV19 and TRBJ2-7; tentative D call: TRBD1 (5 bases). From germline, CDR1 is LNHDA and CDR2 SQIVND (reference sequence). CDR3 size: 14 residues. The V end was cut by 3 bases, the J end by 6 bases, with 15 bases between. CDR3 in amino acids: CASSILQAGGEQYF. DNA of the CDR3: TGTGCCAGTAGTATCCTACAGGCTGGTGGCGAGCAGTACTTC.

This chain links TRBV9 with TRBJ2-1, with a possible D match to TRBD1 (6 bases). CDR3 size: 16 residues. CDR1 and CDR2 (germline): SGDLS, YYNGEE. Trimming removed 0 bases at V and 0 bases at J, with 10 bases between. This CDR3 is CASSVDGGSSYNEQFF. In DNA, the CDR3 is TGTGCCAGCAGCGTAGATGGGGGCAGCTCCTACAATGAGCAGTTCTTC.

CDR3 DNA: TGTGCCAGCAGCGTTGGGGTCAGCGGGGTCTCCTACGAGCAGTACTTC. Residues: CASSVGVSGVSYEQYF. The V gene is TRBV9, the J gene TRBJ2-7, with 7 bases aligning to TRBD2. The CDR3 spans 16 residues. Germline loops: CDR1 SGDLS, CDR2 YYNGEE. V trimming: 2 bases; J trimming: 0 bases; junction bases outside the gene matches: 8.

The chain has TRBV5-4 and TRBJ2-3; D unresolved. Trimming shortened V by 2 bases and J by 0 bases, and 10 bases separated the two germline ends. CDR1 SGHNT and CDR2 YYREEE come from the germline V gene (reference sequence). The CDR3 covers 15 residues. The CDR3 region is CASSFGRESTDTQYF. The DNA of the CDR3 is TGTGCCAGCAGCTTCGGTAGGGAAAGCACAGATACGCAGTATTTT.

DNA for the CDR3: TGCGCCAGCAGCCTGGACTCCTCTGGGGCCAACGTCCTGACTTTC. Translated, it gives CASSLDSSGANVLTF. This chain joins TRBV5-1 and TRBJ2-6, with D possibly being TRBD2 (5 bases). The CDR3 has 15 amino acids. CDR1 SGHRS and CDR2 YFSETQ come from the germline V gene. V shed 4 bases and J shed 0 bases, with 8 bases lying between them.

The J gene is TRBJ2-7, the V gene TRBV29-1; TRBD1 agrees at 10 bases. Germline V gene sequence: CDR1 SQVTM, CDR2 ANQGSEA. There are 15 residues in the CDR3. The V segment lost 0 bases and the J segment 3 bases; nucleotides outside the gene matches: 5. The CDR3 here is CSVEDPGQGYYEQYF. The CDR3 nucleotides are TGCAGCGTTGAAGATCCGGGACAGGGGTACTACGAGCAGTACTTC.

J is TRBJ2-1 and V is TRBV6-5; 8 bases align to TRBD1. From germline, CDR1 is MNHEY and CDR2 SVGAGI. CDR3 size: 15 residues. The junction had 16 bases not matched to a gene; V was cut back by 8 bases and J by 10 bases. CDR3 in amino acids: CASSDSSIRGREQFF. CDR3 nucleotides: TGTGCCAGCTCAGATTCCTCAATCAGGGGGCGGGAGCAGTTCTTC.

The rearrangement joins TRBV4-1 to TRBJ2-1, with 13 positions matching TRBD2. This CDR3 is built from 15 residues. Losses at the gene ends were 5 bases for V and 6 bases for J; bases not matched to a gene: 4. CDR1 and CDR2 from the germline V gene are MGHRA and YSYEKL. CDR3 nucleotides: TGCGCCAGCAGCAGGACTAGCGGGAGTATCAATGAGCAGTTCTTC. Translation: CASSRTSGSINEQFF.

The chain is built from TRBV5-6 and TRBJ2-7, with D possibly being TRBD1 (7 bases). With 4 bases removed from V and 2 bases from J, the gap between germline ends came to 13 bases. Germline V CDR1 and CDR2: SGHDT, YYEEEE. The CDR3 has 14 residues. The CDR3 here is CASSTAGQPYEQYF. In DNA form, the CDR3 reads TGTGCCAGCAGCACGGCGGGACAGCCCTACGAGCAGTACTTC.

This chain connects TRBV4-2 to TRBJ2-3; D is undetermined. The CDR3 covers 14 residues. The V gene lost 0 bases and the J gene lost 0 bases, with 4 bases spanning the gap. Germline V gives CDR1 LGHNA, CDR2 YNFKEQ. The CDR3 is CASSQEVSTDTQYF. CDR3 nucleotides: TGTGCCAGCAGCCAAGAAGTTAGCACAGATACGCAGTATTTT.

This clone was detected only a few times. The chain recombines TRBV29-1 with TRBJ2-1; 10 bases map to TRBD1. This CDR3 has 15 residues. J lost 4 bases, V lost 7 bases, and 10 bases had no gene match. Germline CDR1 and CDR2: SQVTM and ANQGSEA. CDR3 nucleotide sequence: TGCAGCGCCCAGCCAAGGACAGGGGGTTACAATGAGCAGTTCTTC. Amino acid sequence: CSAQPRTGGYNEQFF.